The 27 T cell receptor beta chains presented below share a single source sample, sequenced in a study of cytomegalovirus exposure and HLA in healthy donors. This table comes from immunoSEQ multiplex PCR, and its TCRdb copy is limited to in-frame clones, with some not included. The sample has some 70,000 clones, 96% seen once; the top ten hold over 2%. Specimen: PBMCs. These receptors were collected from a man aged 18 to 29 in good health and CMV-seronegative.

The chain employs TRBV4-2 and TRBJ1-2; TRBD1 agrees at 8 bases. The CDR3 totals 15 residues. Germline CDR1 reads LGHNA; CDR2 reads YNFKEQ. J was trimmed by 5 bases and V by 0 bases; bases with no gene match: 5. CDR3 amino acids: CASSQDERQGYGYTF. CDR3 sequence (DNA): TGTGCCAGCAGCCAAGATGAGAGACAGGGGTATGGCTACACCTTC.

The CDR3 reads CASSYQAGVNNEQFF. In nucleotides, the CDR3 is TGTGCCAGCAGTTATCAAGCGGGGGTGAACAATGAGCAGTTCTTC. The genes are TRBV6-5 and TRBJ2-1; TRBD2 matches at 8 bases. The germline V gene has CDR1 MNHEY and CDR2 SVGAGI. The length of the CDR3 is 15 residues. J gave up 5 bases and V 3 bases, and 6 bases lay outside the gene matches.

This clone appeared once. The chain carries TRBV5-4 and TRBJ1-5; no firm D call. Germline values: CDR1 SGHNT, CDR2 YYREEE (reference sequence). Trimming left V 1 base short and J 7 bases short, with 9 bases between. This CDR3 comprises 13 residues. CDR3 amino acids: CASSLSGGQPQHF. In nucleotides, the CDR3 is TGTGCCAGCAGCTTGTCGGGAGGCCAGCCCCAGCATTTT.

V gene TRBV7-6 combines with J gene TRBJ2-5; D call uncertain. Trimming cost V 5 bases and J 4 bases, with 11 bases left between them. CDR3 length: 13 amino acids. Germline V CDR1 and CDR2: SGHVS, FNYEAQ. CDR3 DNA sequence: TGTGCCAGCAGCCGATCACTTCTAGAGACCCAGTACTTC. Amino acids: CASSRSLLETQYF.

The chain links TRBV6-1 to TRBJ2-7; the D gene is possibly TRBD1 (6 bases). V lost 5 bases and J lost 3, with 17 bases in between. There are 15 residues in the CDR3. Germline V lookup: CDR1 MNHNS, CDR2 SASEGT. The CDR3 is CASSIEDSDLYEQYF. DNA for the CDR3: TGTGCCAGCAGTATCGAGGACAGTGACCTCTACGAGCAGTACTTC.

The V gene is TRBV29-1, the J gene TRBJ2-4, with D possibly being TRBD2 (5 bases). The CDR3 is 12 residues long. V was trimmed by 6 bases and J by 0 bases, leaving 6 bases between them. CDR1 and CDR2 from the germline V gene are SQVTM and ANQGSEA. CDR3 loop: CSVGLAKNIQYF. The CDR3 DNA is TGCAGCGTAGGACTAGCCAAAAACATTCAGTACTTC.

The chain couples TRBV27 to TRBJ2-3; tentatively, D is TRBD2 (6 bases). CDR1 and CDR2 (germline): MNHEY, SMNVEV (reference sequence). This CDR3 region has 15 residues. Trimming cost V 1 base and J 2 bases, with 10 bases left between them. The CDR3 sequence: CASSLFSSVTDTQYF. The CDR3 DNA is TGTGCCAGCAGTTTATTCTCTAGCGTCACAGATACGCAGTATTTT.

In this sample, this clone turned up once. The CDR3 DNA reads TGTGCCAGCAGCGTGGCCCGACAGGGGGAGAACGGGGAGCTGTTTTTT. Its protein is CASSVARQGENGELFF. This chain links TRBV11-2 with TRBJ2-2; 9 nucleotides match TRBD1. Unmatched junction bases numbered 11, after V lost 5 bases and J lost 7 bases. The CDR3 length is 16 residues. Germline V gives CDR1 SGHAT, CDR2 FQNNGV. Combining the CDR3 with reference TRBV11-2 and TRBJ2-2 gives the whole variable domain EAGVAQSPRYKIIEKRQSVAFWCNPISGHATLYWYQQILGQGPKLLIQFQNNGVVDDSQLPKDRFSAERLKGVDSTLKIQPAKLEDSAVYLCASSVARQGENGELFFGEGSRLTVL.

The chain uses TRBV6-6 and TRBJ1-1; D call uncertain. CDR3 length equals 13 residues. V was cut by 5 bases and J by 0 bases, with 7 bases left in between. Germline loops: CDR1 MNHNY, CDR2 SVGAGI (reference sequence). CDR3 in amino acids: CASSRLMNTEAFF. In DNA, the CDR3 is TGTGCCAGCAGTCGACTCATGAACACTGAAGCTTTCTTT.

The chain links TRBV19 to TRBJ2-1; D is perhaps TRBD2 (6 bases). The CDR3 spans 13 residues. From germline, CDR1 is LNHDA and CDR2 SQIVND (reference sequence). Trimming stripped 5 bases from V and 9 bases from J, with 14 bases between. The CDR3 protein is CASSSGLFSEQFF. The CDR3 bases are TGTGCCAGTAGTTCGGGACTGTTTAGTGAGCAGTTCTTC.

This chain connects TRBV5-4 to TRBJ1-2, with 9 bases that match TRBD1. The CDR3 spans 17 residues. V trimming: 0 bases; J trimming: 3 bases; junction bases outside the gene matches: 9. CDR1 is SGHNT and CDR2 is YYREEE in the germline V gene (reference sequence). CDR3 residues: CASSLALRDRDYYGYTF. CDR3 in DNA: TGTGCCAGCAGCTTGGCACTCCGGGACAGGGACTACTATGGCTACACCTTC. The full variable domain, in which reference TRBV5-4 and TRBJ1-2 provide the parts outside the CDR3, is ETGVTQSPTHLIKTRGQQVTLRCSSQSGHNTVSWYQQALGQGPQFIFQYYREEENGRGNFPPRFSGLQFPNYSSELNVNALELDDSALYLCASSLALRDRDYYGYTFGSGTRLTVV.

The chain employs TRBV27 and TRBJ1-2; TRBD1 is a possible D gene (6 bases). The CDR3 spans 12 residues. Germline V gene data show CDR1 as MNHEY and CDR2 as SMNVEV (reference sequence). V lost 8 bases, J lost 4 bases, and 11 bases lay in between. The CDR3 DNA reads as TGTGCCAGCTTCGACAGGCCCTATGGCTACACCTTC. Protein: CASFDRPYGYTF.

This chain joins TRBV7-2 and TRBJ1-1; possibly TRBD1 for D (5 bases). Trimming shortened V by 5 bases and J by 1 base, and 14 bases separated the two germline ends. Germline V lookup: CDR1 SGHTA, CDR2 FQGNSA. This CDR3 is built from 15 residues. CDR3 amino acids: CASSREGLQNTEAFF. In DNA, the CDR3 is TGTGCCAGCAGCCGAGAGGGACTCCAGAACACTGAAGCTTTCTTT.

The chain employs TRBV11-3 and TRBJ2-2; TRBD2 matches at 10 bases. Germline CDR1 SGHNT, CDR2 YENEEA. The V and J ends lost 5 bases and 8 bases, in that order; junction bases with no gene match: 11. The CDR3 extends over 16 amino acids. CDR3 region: CASSRGTSGIGGELFF. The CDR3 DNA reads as TGTGCCAGCAGCCGCGGCACTAGCGGGATAGGGGGGGAGCTGTTTTTT. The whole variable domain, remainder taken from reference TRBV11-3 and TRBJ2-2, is EAGVVQSPRYKIIEKKQPVAFWCNPISGHNTLYWYLQNLGQGPELLIRYENEEAVDDSQLPKDRFSAERLKGVDSTLKIQPAELGDSAVYLCASSRGTSGIGGELFFGEGSRLTVL.

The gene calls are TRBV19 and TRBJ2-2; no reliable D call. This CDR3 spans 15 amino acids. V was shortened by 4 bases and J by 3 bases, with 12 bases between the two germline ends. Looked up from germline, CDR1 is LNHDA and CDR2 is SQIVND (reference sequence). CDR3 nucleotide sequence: TGTGCCAGTAGTACTAGTCAGCATTACACCGGGGAGCTGTTTTTT. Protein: CASSTSQHYTGELFF.

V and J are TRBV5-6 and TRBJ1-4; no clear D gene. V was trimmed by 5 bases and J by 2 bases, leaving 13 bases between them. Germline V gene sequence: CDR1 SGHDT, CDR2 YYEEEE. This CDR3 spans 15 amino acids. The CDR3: CASSRGSATNEKLFF. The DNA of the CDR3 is TGTGCCAGCAGTAGAGGGAGTGCTACTAATGAAAAACTGTTTTTT. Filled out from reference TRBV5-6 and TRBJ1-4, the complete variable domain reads DAGVTQSPTHLIKTRGQQVTLRCSPKSGHDTVSWYQQALGQGPQFIFQYYEEEERQRGNFPDRFSGHQFPNYSSELNVNALLLGDSALYLCASSRGSATNEKLFFGSGTQLSVL.

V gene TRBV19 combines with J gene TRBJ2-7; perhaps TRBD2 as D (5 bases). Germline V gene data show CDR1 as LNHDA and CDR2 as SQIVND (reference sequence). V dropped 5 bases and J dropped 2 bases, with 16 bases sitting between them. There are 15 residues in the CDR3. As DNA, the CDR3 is TGTGCCAGTAGTTCTCCGTCCGGGATTCCCTACGAGCAGTACTTC. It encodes CASSSPSGIPYEQYF.

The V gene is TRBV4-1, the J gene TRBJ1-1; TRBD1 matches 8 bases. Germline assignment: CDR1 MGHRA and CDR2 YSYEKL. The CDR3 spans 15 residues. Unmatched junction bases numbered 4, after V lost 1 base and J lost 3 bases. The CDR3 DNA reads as TGCGCCAGCAGCCAAGTCCAGGGGGCGGACACTGAAGCTTTCTTT. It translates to CASSQVQGADTEAFF.

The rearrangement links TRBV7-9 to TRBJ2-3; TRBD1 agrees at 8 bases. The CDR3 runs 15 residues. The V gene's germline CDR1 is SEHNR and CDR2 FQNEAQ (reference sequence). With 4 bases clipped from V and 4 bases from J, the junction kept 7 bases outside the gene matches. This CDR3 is CASSSRQGRADTQYF. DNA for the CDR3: TGTGCCAGCAGCTCCCGACAGGGGCGCGCAGATACGCAGTATTTT.

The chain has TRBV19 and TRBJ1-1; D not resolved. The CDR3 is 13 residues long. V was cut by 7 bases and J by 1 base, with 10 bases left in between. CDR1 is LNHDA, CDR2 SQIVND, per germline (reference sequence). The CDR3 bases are TGTGCCAGTATGTTCTCCAGGAACACTGAAGCTTTCTTT. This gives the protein CASMFSRNTEAFF.

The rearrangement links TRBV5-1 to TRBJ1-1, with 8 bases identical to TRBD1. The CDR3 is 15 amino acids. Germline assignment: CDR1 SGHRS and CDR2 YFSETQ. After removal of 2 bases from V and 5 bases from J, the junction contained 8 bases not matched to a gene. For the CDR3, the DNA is TGCGCCAGCAGCTTACGACAGGGGAGTGGTACTGAAGCTTTCTTT. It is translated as CASSLRQGSGTEAFF.

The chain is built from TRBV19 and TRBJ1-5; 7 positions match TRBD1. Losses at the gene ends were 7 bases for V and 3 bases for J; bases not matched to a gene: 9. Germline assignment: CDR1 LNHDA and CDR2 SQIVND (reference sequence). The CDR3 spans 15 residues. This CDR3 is CASKGRRGPNQPQHF. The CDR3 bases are TGTGCCAGTAAGGGCCGGAGGGGGCCCAATCAGCCCCAGCATTTT.

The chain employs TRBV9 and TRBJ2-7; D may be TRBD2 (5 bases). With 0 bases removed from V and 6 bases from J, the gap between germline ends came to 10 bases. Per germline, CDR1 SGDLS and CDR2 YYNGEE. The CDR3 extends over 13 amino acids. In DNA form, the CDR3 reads TGTGCCAGCAGCGTAGAACAACGGGGCGAGCAGTACTTC. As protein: CASSVEQRGEQYF.

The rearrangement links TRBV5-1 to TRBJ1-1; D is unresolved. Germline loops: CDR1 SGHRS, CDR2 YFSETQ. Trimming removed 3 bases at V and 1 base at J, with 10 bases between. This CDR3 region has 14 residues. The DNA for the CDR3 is TGCGCCAGCAGCTGGGCCAGTGGGAACACTGAAGCTTTCTTT. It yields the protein CASSWASGNTEAFF.

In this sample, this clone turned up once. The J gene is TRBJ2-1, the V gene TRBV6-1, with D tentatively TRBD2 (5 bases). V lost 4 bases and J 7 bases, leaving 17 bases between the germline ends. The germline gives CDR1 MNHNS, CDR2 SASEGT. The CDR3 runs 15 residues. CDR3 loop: CASSVDYGVGNEQFF. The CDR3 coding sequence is TGTGCCAGCAGTGTTGACTACGGGGTAGGAAATGAGCAGTTCTTC.

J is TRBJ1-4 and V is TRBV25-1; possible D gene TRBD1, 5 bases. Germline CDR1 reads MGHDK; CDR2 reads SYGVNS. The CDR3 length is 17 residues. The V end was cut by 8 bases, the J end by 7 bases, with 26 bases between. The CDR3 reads CASGQRITGGSGEKLFF. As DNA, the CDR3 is TGTGCCAGCGGTCAAAGGATTACAGGCGGTTCCGGTGAAAAACTGTTTTTT.

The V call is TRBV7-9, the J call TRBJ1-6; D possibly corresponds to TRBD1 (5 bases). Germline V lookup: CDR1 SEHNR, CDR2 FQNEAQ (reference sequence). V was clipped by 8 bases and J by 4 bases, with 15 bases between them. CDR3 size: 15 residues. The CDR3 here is CASGDGREYNSPLHF. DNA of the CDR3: TGTGCCAGCGGGGACGGCCGGGAGTATAATTCACCCCTCCACTTT.